This is a list of T cell receptor beta chains from one sample in a study of blood T cell repertoires in COVID-19. TCRdb's table, derived via immunoSEQ multiplex PCR, lists solely in-frame clones and lacks some. The profile shows about 200,000 clones, around 86% of them singletons. The sample comprised peripheral blood. Receptors were obtained from a man in his sixties who had recovered from COVID-19. CDR3s include the opening cysteine and the closing phenylalanine or tryptophan. The D gene is left open where the match is weak. Clone sizes are given selectively: once, few, many, or a class where the clone is expanded.

d_gene: NA
v_gene: TRBV11-3
j_gene: TRBJ2-1
abundance: once
len: 15
CDR3nt: TGTGCCAGCAGCTTAACCGGGATAAGGGCGAATGAGCAGTTCTTC
CDR3aa: CASSLTGIRANEQFF

d_gene: NA
v_gene: TRBV7-7
j_gene: TRBJ2-7
abundance: NA
len: 15
CDR3nt: TGTGCTAGCAGCTTAGCGTCAGGGCCCCACTACGAGCAGTACTTC
CDR3aa: CASSLASGPHYEQYF

d_gene: NA
v_gene: TRBV5-4
j_gene: TRBJ1-1
abundance: NA
len: 14
CDR3nt: TGTGCCAGCAGCTTGGGGGGGCTCGACACTGAAGCTTTCTTT
CDR3aa: CASSLGGLDTEAFF

d_gene: NA
v_gene: TRBV6-5
j_gene: TRBJ1-5
abundance: NA
len: 15
CDR3nt: TGTGCCAGCAGAACAACAGGGCCCGGGGATCAGCCCCAGCATTTT
CDR3aa: CASRTTGPGDQPQHF

d_gene: NA
v_gene: TRBV2
j_gene: TRBJ1-5
abundance: few
len: 14
CDR3nt: TGTGCCAGCAGTGAAACTGCGGTCAATCAGCCCCAGCATTTT
CDR3aa: CASSETAVNQPQHF

d_gene: NA
v_gene: TRBV7-2
j_gene: TRBJ2-7
abundance: NA
len: 15
CDR3nt: TGTGCCAGCAGCTTAGAGGCTAGCCCCTCCTACGAGCAGTACTTC
CDR3aa: CASSLEASPSYEQYF

d_gene: TRBD2
v_gene: TRBV19
j_gene: TRBJ2-2
abundance: NA
len: 17
CDR3nt: TGTGCCAGTAGTATAGATGGGACTAGCGGGGGACCCGGGGAGCTGTTTTTT
CDR3aa: CASSIDGTSGGPGELFF

d_gene: NA
v_gene: TRBV2
j_gene: TRBJ1-3
abundance: NA
len: 15
CDR3nt: TGTGCCAGCACAGACAGACCCACCTCTGGAAACACCATATATTTT
CDR3aa: CASTDRPTSGNTIYF

d_gene: NA
v_gene: TRBV3-1/TRBV3-2
j_gene: TRBJ1-6
abundance: NA
len: 15
CDR3nt: TGTGCCAGCACCCCCGGTACCCGGGATAATTCACCCCTCCACTTT
CDR3aa: CASTPGTRDNSPLHF

d_gene: NA
v_gene: TRBV10-3
j_gene: TRBJ1-5
abundance: NA
len: 13
CDR3nt: TGTGCCACGCAACCTCAGGGCTTTCAGCCCCAGCATTTT
CDR3aa: CATQPQGFQPQHF

d_gene: NA
v_gene: TRBV5-1
j_gene: TRBJ2-1
abundance: NA
len: 14
CDR3nt: TGCGCCAGCAGAGGAGACAGCATCATGCATGAGCAGTTCTTC
CDR3aa: CASRGDSIMHEQFF

d_gene: TRBD1
v_gene: TRBV3-1/TRBV3-2
j_gene: TRBJ2-2
abundance: few
len: 14
CDR3nt: TGTGCCAGCGGACAGGGGTTCTACACCGGGGAGCTGTTTTTT
CDR3aa: CASGQGFYTGELFF

d_gene: TRBD1
v_gene: TRBV7-9
j_gene: TRBJ1-2
abundance: NA
len: 17
CDR3nt: TGTGCCAGCAGCTTAGAACGCGGGACAGCCTCTTCCTGGGGCTACACCTTC
CDR3aa: CASSLERGTASSWGYTF

d_gene: NA
v_gene: TRBV28
j_gene: TRBJ2-3
abundance: NA
len: 16
CDR3nt: TGTGCCAGCAGTTTTCATCGAGAGCGCCCCTCAGATACGCAGTATTTT
CDR3aa: CASSFHRERPSDTQYF